The source of this T cell receptor beta chain is a study of T cell responses to AZD1222 COVID-19 vaccine. Trimming at V came to 3 bases and at J to 0 bases, leaving 10 bases not matched to a gene. Looked up from germline, CDR1 is SGHVS and CDR2 is FQNEAQ. The CDR3 has 18 amino acids. Data came from immunoSEQ multiplex PCR; TCRdb stores just in-frame clones and leaves some out. The table has around 110,000 clones, roughly 92% seen once. This receptor was identified in an adult who received the AZD1222 COVID-19 vaccine. The sequences come from peripheral blood, collected 28 days after the second AZD1222 dose. The rearrangement joins TRBV7-8 to TRBJ2-1; 8 bases align to TRBD2. The CDR3 sequence is CASSFRRTSSNSYNEQFF. CDR3 bases: TGTGCCAGCAGCTTTAGACGGACTAGCAGCAACTCCTACAATGAGCAGTTCTTC.